A single sample is the source of the 21 T cell receptor beta chains below, sequenced in a study of cytomegalovirus exposure and HLA in healthy donors. PCR used 60 Vbeta primers and 13 Jbeta primers. The method was immunoSEQ multiplex PCR; TCRdb's version includes in-frame clones alone and lacks a portion of them. The sample contains around 280,000 clones, roughly 89% of which appear only once. The specimen was PBMCs. The source of these receptors is a woman aged 18-29 years in good health and CMV-seronegative.

V is TRBV5-4 and J is TRBJ1-2; a weak D match, TRBD1 (5 bases). CDR3 size: 15 residues. V lost 3 bases to trimming and J lost 4 bases, with 16 bases between them. Germline V gives CDR1 SGHNT, CDR2 YYREEE (reference sequence). The CDR3 coding sequence is TGTGCCAGCAGCTCAACCCTCAGGGCTCTCTATGGCTACACCTTC. This codes for CASSSTLRALYGYTF.

This sequence joins TRBV5-3 and TRBJ2-1; TRBD1 matches at 7 bases. TRBV5-3 is given ORF status, its function remaining uncertain. CDR3 length: 16 amino acids. V lost 4 bases to trimming and J lost 4 bases; unmatched junction nucleotides: 11. The CDR3 spells CARSTWTGGRYNEQFF. In nucleotides, the CDR3 is TGTGCCAGAAGCACCTGGACAGGCGGGCGATACAATGAGCAGTTCTTC.

In DNA form, the CDR3 reads TGTGCCAGCAGTGAAGCGCTTAGGGGGCCGACCTACGAGCAGTACTTC. Encoded protein: CASSEALRGPTYEQYF. The chain couples TRBV2 to TRBJ2-7, with 7 bases that match TRBD1. CDR3 length: 16 amino acids. Germline CDR1 is SNHLY and CDR2 is FYNNEI. The J segment lost 2 bases and the V segment lost 0 bases, leaving 7 bases of the junction unmatched.

The sample holds one count of this clone. For the CDR3, the DNA is TGCGCCAGCAGCTTGGATAACTTAGTCTACACCTTC. Amino acids: CASSLDNLVYTF. The V and J genes are TRBV5-1 and TRBJ1-2, with unresolved D. With 0 bases removed from V and 10 bases from J, the gap between germline ends came to 10 bases. This CDR3 is 12 amino acids long. Germline V CDR1 and CDR2: SGHRS, YFSETQ.

The chain carries TRBV6-5 and TRBJ2-2; D is perhaps TRBD2 (5 bases). The CDR3 is 14 residues long. Germline V gene lookup returns CDR1 MNHEY and CDR2 SVGAGI. The V gene lost 7 bases and the J gene lost 3 bases, with 12 bases spanning the gap. The CDR3 coding sequence is TGTGCCAGCAATCCCAGAGCGGACACCGGGGAGCTGTTTTTT. Its translation is CASNPRADTGELFF.

This sequence joins TRBV27 and TRBJ2-2, with 11 nucleotides matching TRBD1. Losses at the gene ends were 6 bases for V and 3 bases for J; bases not matched to a gene: 0. Per the germline V gene, CDR1 is MNHEY and CDR2 is SMNVEV (reference sequence). The CDR3 totals 14 residues. The CDR3 nucleotides read TGTGCCAGCAGGGGACAGGGGGACACCGGGGAGCTGTTTTTT. Residues: CASRGQGDTGELFF.

V gene TRBV12-5 combines with J gene TRBJ2-2; D is perhaps TRBD1 (5 bases). The V end lost 0 bases, the J end lost 4 bases, and 12 bases lay between the germline ends. This CDR3 is 16 amino acids long. Per germline, CDR1 LGHNT and CDR2 FRNRAP. CDR3 amino acids: CASGLVGVGVTGELFF. The CDR3 DNA sequence: TGTGCTAGTGGTTTGGTAGGGGTTGGAGTCACCGGGGAGCTGTTTTTT.

Here the CDR3 reads CASGLGGGYEQYF. The CDR3 DNA follows: TGTGCTAGTGGTTTGGGCGGGGGGTACGAGCAGTACTTC. The V call is TRBV12-5, the J call TRBJ2-7; TRBD2 agrees at 8 bases. The CDR3 loop spans 13 amino acids. The germline gives CDR1 LGHNT, CDR2 FRNRAP. J was trimmed by 4 bases and V by 1 base; bases with no gene match: 0.

The count of this clone is one. This chain joins TRBV19 and TRBJ2-5; perhaps TRBD1 as D (5 bases). The germline V and J ends were trimmed by 4 bases and 5 bases, with 14 bases remaining between them. The length of the CDR3 is 14 residues. CDR1 is LNHDA and CDR2 is SQIVND in the germline V gene (reference sequence). The CDR3 reads CASSNQQAVETQYF. CDR3 DNA sequence: TGTGCCAGTAGTAATCAACAGGCGGTGGAGACCCAGTACTTC.

The genes are TRBV6-5 and TRBJ1-1; weak D call: TRBD1 (5 bases). This CDR3 contains 13 residues. Germline V CDR1 and CDR2: MNHEY, SVGAGI. The V end was cut by 5 bases, the J end by 3 bases, with 10 bases between. For the CDR3, the DNA is TGTGCCAGCAGTCGGGGGGGGGACACTGAAGCTTTCTTT. Its translation is CASSRGGDTEAFF.

A remark on this clone: A read error may produce the germline difference seen at one junction end. The J gene is TRBJ1-5, the V gene TRBV7-9; D unclear. Germline CDR1 is SEHNR and CDR2 is FQNEAQ (reference sequence). The CDR3 sequence is 14 residues long. CDR3: CSSSYPGNNQPQHF. The DNA of the CDR3 is TGTTCCAGCAGCTATCCGGGAAACAATCAGCCCCAGCATTTT.

The chain recombines TRBV25-1 with TRBJ2-5, with D unclear. The CDR3 spans 12 residues. The germline V gene encodes CDR1 MGHDK and CDR2 SYGVNS. V lost 2 bases and J 2 bases, leaving 3 bases between the germline ends. In nucleotides, the CDR3 is TGTGCCAGCAGTGAACAACAAGAGACCCAGTACTTC. It specifies CASSEQQETQYF.

This clone was seen only once. The gene calls are TRBV1 and TRBJ2-2; the table's D call, TRBD2, has no DNA check behind it. TRBV1 is classified as a pseudogene. The CDR3 consists of 15 residues. CDR3 loop: CTSSQDIEDTGELFF. The CDR3 coding sequence is TGCACCAGCAGCCAAGACATAGAGGACACCGGGGAGCTGTTTTTT.

This chain connects TRBV4-1 to TRBJ1-6; no clear D. Germline CDR1 and CDR2: MGHRA and YSYEKL. Trimming removed 0 bases from V and 7 bases from J, with 10 bases in between. The CDR3 is 15 amino acids. The CDR3 sequence: CASSQDVSQNSPLHF. DNA of the CDR3: TGCGCCAGCAGCCAAGATGTCAGTCAGAATTCACCCCTCCACTTT.

CDR3 sequence (DNA): TGTGCCAGCTCCAACCTTCGGAGCGGGAACACCATATATTTT. Translating it yields CASSNLRSGNTIYF. The V call is TRBV11-1, the J call TRBJ1-3; D uncertain. Germline V CDR1 and CDR2: SGHAT, FQDESV (reference sequence). V lost 8 bases and J lost 7, with 18 bases in between. The CDR3 contains 14 residues.

This clone has just a few counts. This sequence joins TRBV2 and TRBJ1-2; no reliable D call. The CDR3 covers 14 residues. Deletions cut 7 bases from V and 8 bases from J, with 20 bases between. The germline gives CDR1 SNHLY, CDR2 FYNNEI. The CDR3 reads CASKAVGLSEGYTF. CDR3 bases: TGTGCCAGCAAGGCGGTGGGTTTGTCGGAGGGCTACACCTTC.

V usage is TRBV18 and J usage is TRBJ1-1; 7 bases line up with TRBD1. CDR3 length: 15 residues. The junction had 11 bases not matched to a gene; V was cut back by 6 bases and J by 4 bases. CDR1 KGHSH and CDR2 LQKENI come from the germline V gene. CDR3 in amino acids: CASSPRTGGSTEAFF. Here the CDR3 DNA reads TGTGCCAGCTCTCCTCGGACAGGCGGTAGCACTGAAGCTTTCTTT.

The chain carries TRBV2 and TRBJ2-5; D gene unclear. Near its end, the DNA agrees better with TRBJ2-7, so the J call may be wrong. The CDR3 contains 12 residues. Looked up from germline, CDR1 is SNHLY and CDR2 is FYNNEI. This chain's CDR3 is CASSPSSYEQYF. The CDR3 region has the DNA TGTGCCAGCAGTCCGAGCTCCTACGAGCAGTACTTC.

The chain uses TRBV18 and TRBJ1-4, with 9 positions matching TRBD1. CDR3 length: 15 residues. J gave up 7 bases and V 4 bases, and 7 bases lay outside the gene matches. The germline gives CDR1 KGHSH, CDR2 LQKENI. The CDR3 region is CASSLATGGFEKLFF. The CDR3, as DNA: TGTGCCAGCTCACTGGCGACAGGGGGTTTTGAAAAACTGTTTTTT.

The chain links TRBV4-1 to TRBJ2-7; TRBD1 matches at 9 bases. The junction had 8 bases not matched to a gene; V was cut back by 4 bases and J by 4 bases. CDR1 is MGHRA, CDR2 YSYEKL, per germline. The length of the CDR3 is 15 residues. The CDR3 sequence: CASSPGQGSPYEQYF. CDR3 bases: TGCGCCAGCAGCCCCGGACAGGGGTCTCCTTACGAGCAGTACTTC.

The rearrangement uses TRBV23-1 and TRBJ1-5, with a weak D call TRBD1 (5 bases). TRBV23-1 is recorded as an ORF, its role being uncertain. The CDR3 has 15 residues. V lost 0 bases, J lost 6 bases, and 12 bases lay in between. CDR3 DNA: TGCGCCAGCAGTCAATCTACAGGTATTCGTCAGCCCCAGCATTTT. Encoded protein: CASSQSTGIRQPQHF.